The rows below give T cell receptor beta chains drawn from one sample of a study of immune characteristics of hereditary and idiopathic chronic pancreatitis. The table came from immunoSEQ multiplex PCR; TCRdb's copy has only in-frame clones and leaves some out. The top ten hold 12% to 15% of the sample, which has around 10,000 clones, around 79% seen once. Material: pancreas tissue with idiopathic chronic pancreatitis. All receptors come from a human donor with chronic pancreatitis. Both conserved end residues are part of each CDR3. The D gene is left open where the match is weak. Clone size is stated in some rows and not others, as once, few, many or a class when expanded.

d_gene: -
v_gene: TRBV28
abundance: -
j_gene: TRBJ1-2
CDR3nt: TGTGCGATCCGGGACACCTCGTATGGCTACACCTTC
CDR3aa: CAIRDTSYGYTF

d_gene: -
v_gene: TRBV16
abundance: -
j_gene: TRBJ1-1
CDR3nt: TGTGCCAGCAGCCAATTGAACAGAGAAGTTGAAGCTTTCTTT
CDR3aa: CASSQLNREVEAFF

d_gene: -
v_gene: TRBV3-1/TRBV3-2
abundance: once
j_gene: TRBJ1-6
CDR3nt: TGTGCCAGCAGCCAAGTCTATTCACCCCTCCACTTT
CDR3aa: CASSQVYSPLHF

d_gene: -
v_gene: TRBV6-2/TRBV6-3
abundance: once
j_gene: TRBJ1-5
CDR3nt: TGTGCCAGCAGTCGGGACGGGTTTAATCAGCCCCAGCATTTT
CDR3aa: CASSRDGFNQPQHF

d_gene: -
v_gene: TRBV6-5
abundance: -
j_gene: TRBJ1-5
CDR3nt: TGTGCCGCGGGGGGCTTTCAGCCCCAGCATTTT
CDR3aa: CAAGGFQPQHF

d_gene: TRBD2
v_gene: TRBV6-2/TRBV6-3
abundance: few
j_gene: TRBJ2-5
CDR3nt: TGTGCCAGCAGTCGGCAGGGAGGGTGGAAAGAGACCCAGTACTTC
CDR3aa: CASSRQGGWKETQYF

d_gene: -
v_gene: TRBV10-3
abundance: -
j_gene: TRBJ1-6
CDR3nt: TGTGCCATCAGTGAGGGAAATAATTCACCCCTCCACTTT
CDR3aa: CAISEGNNSPLHF

d_gene: -
v_gene: TRBV19
abundance: -
j_gene: TRBJ2-3
CDR3nt: TGTGCCAGTAGTATGGTCACAGATACGCAGTATTTT
CDR3aa: CASSMVTDTQYF

d_gene: -
v_gene: TRBV6-5
abundance: -
j_gene: TRBJ1-2
CDR3nt: TGTGCCAGCAGCCCGGGGGTTGGCTACACCTTC
CDR3aa: CASSPGVGYTF

d_gene: TRBD2
v_gene: TRBV25-1
abundance: once
j_gene: TRBJ2-2
CDR3nt: TGTGCCAGCAGTGACTGGTTGATCGGGGGGACGAACACCGGGGAGCTGTTTTTT
CDR3aa: CASSDWLIGGTNTGELFF

d_gene: -
v_gene: TRBV27
abundance: -
j_gene: TRBJ1-2
CDR3nt: TGTGCCAGCAGCCCCCGGGGGCCCTATGGCTACACCTTC
CDR3aa: CASSPRGPYGYTF

d_gene: TRBD2
v_gene: TRBV20-1
abundance: -
j_gene: TRBJ2-1
CDR3nt: TGCAGTGCTAGTGGACTAGCGGTTTCCTACAATGAGCAGTTCTTC
CDR3aa: CSASGLAVSYNEQFF

d_gene: -
v_gene: TRBV18
abundance: -
j_gene: TRBJ2-5
CDR3nt: TGTGCCAGCTCACCAAGGAATGGGGGAGAGACCCAGTACTTC
CDR3aa: CASSPRNGGETQYF

d_gene: -
v_gene: TRBV19
abundance: -
j_gene: TRBJ2-7
CDR3nt: TGTGCCAGTAGTCCCCAACAGACAGGTCTTGACGAGCAGTACTTC
CDR3aa: CASSPQQTGLDEQYF

d_gene: -
v_gene: TRBV6-5
abundance: -
j_gene: TRBJ1-5
CDR3nt: TGTGCCAGCAGGGATGCCAGGCCCCAGCATTTT
CDR3aa: CASRDARPQHF

d_gene: TRBD1
v_gene: TRBV25-1
abundance: -
j_gene: TRBJ2-7
CDR3nt: TGTGCCAGCATGAGGACAGGGGTAAGCGAGCAGTACTTC
CDR3aa: CASMRTGVSEQYF

d_gene: TRBD1
v_gene: TRBV9
abundance: -
j_gene: TRBJ2-7
CDR3nt: TGTGCCAGCAGCCTCGACCTGGGACAGGGGTCTCAGCAGTACTTC
CDR3aa: CASSLDLGQGSQQYF

d_gene: -
v_gene: TRBV12-3/TRBV12-4
abundance: -
j_gene: TRBJ2-7
CDR3nt: TGTGCCAGCAGTTTTCGGGGGCGCTACGAGCAGTACTTC
CDR3aa: CASSFRGRYEQYF

d_gene: TRBD1
v_gene: TRBV18
abundance: medium-sized
j_gene: TRBJ1-2
CDR3nt: TGTGCCAGCTCAGCCGGGACAGGAGGCGGCTACACCTTC
CDR3aa: CASSAGTGGGYTF

d_gene: TRBD1
v_gene: TRBV10-2
abundance: -
j_gene: TRBJ1-1
CDR3nt: TGCGCCAGCAGGGGACCGGGACAGATGAACACTGAAGCTTTCTTT
CDR3aa: CASRGPGQMNTEAFF

d_gene: -
v_gene: TRBV6-4
abundance: -
j_gene: TRBJ2-3
CDR3nt: TGTGCCAGCAGTGACTCCCCAGGGGGCACAGATACGCAGTATTTT
CDR3aa: CASSDSPGGTDTQYF

d_gene: -
v_gene: TRBV10-1
abundance: -
j_gene: TRBJ1-2
CDR3nt: TGCGCCAGCAGAAAGGTAGTTTCTGGCTACACCTTC
CDR3aa: CASRKVVSGYTF

d_gene: -
v_gene: TRBV7-6
abundance: large
j_gene: TRBJ2-5
CDR3nt: TGTGCCAGCAGCTTAGGTGGCGGGGTAGTGGAGACCCAGTACTTC
CDR3aa: CASSLGGGVVETQYF

d_gene: TRBD2
v_gene: TRBV5-5
abundance: once
j_gene: TRBJ2-5
CDR3nt: TGTGCCAGCAGCTTGGGCGGGGGAACTCAAGAGACCCAGTACTTC
CDR3aa: CASSLGGGTQETQYF

d_gene: -
v_gene: TRBV9
abundance: once
j_gene: TRBJ1-2
CDR3nt: TGTGCCAGCAGCGTAGAAGGGGCCGGTGGCTACACCTTC
CDR3aa: CASSVEGAGGYTF

d_gene: -
v_gene: TRBV7-2
abundance: once
j_gene: TRBJ1-3
CDR3nt: TGTGCCAGCAGCAACCGGGGGGGGACCTTCGGAAACACCATATATTTT
CDR3aa: CASSNRGGTFGNTIYF

d_gene: -
v_gene: TRBV7-9
abundance: -
j_gene: TRBJ1-2
CDR3nt: TGTGCCAGCATACGCGTAACAGGGTTTGGCCTAGCTAACTATGGCTACACCTTC
CDR3aa: CASIRVTGFGLANYGYTF

d_gene: -
v_gene: TRBV18
abundance: -
j_gene: TRBJ1-1
CDR3nt: TGTGCCAGCTCACCATCCGCGAGGACACAGAACACTGAAGCTTTCTTT
CDR3aa: CASSPSARTQNTEAFF

d_gene: TRBD1
v_gene: TRBV7-8
abundance: -
j_gene: TRBJ2-7
CDR3nt: TGTGCCAGCAGCTACAGGGGGCTCTCCTACGAGCAGTACTTC
CDR3aa: CASSYRGLSYEQYF